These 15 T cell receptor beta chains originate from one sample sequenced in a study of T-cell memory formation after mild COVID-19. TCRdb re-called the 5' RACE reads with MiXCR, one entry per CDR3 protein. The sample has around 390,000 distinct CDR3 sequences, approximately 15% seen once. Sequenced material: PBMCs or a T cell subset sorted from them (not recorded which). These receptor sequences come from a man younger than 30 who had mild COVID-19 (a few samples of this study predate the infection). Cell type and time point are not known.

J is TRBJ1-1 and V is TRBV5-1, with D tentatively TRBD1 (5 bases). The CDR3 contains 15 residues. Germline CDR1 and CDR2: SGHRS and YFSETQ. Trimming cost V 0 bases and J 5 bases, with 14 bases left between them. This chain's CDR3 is CASSLGAGKGTEAFF. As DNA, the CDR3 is TGCGCCAGCAGCTTGGGGGCGGGGAAGGGGACTGAAGCTTTCTTT. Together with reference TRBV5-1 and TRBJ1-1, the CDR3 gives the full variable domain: KAGVTQTPRYLIKTRGQQVTLSCSPISGHRSVSWYQQTPGQGLQFLFEYFSETQRNKGNFPGRFSGRQFSNSRSEMNVSTLELGDSALYLCASSLGAGKGTEAFFGQGTRLTVV.

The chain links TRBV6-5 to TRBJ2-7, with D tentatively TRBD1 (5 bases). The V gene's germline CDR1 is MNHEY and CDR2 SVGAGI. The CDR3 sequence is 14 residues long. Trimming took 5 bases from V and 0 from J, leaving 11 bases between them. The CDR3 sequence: CASSLTDSSYEQYF. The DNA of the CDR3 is TGTGCCAGCAGTCTTACCGACAGCTCCTACGAGCAGTACTTC.

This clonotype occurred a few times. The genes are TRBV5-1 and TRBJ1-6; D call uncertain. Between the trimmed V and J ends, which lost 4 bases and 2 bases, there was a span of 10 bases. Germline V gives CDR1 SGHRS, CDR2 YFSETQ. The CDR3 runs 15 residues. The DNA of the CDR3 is TGCGCCAGCAGCCTTGGAACAGCCTATAATTCACCCCTCCACTTT. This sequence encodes CASSLGTAYNSPLHF.

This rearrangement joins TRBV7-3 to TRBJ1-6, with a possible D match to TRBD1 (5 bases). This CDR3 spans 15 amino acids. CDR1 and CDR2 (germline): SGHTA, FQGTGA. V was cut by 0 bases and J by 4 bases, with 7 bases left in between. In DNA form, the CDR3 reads TGTGCCAGCAGCTTAACTGGGGGTTATAATTCACCCCTCCACTTT. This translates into CASSLTGGYNSPLHF.

The CDR3, as DNA: TGTGCCAGCAGCCTCCTCAGGGTTACAACTAATGAAAAACTGTTTTTT. Its translation is CASSLLRVTTNEKLFF. The rearrangement uses TRBV7-8 and TRBJ1-4; tentatively, D is TRBD1 (5 bases). V dropped 5 bases and J dropped 0 bases, with 13 bases sitting between them. From germline, CDR1 is SGHVS and CDR2 FQNEAQ. The CDR3 extends over 16 amino acids.

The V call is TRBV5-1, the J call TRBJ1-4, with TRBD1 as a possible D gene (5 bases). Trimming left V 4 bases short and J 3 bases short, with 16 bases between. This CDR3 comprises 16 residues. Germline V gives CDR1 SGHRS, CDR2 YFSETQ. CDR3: CASSLFEQGPNEKLFF. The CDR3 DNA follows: TGCGCCAGCAGCCTGTTCGAGCAGGGTCCTAATGAAAAACTGTTTTTT.

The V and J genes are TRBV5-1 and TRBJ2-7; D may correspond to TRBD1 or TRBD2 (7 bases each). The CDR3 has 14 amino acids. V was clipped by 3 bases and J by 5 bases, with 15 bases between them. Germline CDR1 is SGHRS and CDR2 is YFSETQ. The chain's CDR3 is CASSYQTGRDEQYF. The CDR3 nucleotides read TGCGCCAGCAGCTACCAGACAGGGAGGGACGAGCAGTACTTC. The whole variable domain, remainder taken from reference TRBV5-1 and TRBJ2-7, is KAGVTQTPRYLIKTRGQQVTLSCSPISGHRSVSWYQQTPGQGLQFLFEYFSETQRNKGNFPGRFSGRQFSNSRSEMNVSTLELGDSALYLCASSYQTGRDEQYFGPGTRLTVT.

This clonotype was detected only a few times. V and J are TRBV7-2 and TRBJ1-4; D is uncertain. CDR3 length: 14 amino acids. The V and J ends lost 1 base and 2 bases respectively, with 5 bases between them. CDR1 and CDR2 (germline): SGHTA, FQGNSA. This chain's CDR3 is CASSLDSTNEKLFF. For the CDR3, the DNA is TGTGCCAGCAGCTTAGATAGCACTAATGAAAAACTGTTTTTT.

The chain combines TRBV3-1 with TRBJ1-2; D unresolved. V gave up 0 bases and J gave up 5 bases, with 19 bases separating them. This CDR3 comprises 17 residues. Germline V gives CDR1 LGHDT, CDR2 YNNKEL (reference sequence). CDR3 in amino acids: CASSQDNREANPYGYTF. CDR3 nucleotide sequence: TGTGCCAGCAGCCAAGATAATCGGGAAGCGAACCCTTATGGCTACACCTTC.

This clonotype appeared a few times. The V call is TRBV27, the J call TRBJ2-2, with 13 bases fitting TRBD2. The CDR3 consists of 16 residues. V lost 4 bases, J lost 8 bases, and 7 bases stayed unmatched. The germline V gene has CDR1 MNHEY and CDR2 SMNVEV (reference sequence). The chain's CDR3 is CASSSLGLAGSGELFF. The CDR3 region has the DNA TGTGCCAGCAGTTCCCTGGGACTAGCGGGGTCGGGGGAGCTGTTTTTT.

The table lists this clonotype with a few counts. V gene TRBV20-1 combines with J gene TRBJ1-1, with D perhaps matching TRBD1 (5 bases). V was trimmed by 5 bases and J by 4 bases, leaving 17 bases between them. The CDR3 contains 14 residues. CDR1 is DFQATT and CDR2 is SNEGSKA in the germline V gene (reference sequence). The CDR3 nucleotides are TGCAGTGCTGGACCCCCCTCAGGGTTCACTGAAGCTTTCTTT. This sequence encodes CSAGPPSGFTEAFF.

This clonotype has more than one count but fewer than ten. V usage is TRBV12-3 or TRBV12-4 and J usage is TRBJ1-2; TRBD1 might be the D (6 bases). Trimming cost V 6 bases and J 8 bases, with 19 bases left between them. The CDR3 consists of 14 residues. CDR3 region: CASRRSEGDRGYTF. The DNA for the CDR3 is TGTGCCAGCAGGAGGTCGGAGGGAGACAGGGGCTACACCTTC.

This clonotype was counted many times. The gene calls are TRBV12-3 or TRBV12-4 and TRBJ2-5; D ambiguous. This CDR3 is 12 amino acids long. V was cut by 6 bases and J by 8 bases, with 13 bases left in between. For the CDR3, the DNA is TGTGCCAGCAGCAACCCGGGCATCACCCAGTACTTC. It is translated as CASSNPGITQYF.

In nucleotides, the CDR3 is TGCGCCAGCAGCCGGGAGGGACTACACCAAGAGACCCAGTACTTC. This codes for CASSREGLHQETQYF. V usage is TRBV4-3 and J usage is TRBJ2-5; TRBD2 aligns across 7 bases. V dropped 4 bases and J dropped 0; count of bases not matched to a gene: 5. Germline V gene sequence: CDR1 LGHNA, CDR2 YSLEER. The CDR3 extends over 15 amino acids.

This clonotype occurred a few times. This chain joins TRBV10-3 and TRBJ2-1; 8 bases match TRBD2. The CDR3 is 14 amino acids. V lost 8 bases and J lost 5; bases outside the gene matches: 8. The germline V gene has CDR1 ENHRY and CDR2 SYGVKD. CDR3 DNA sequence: TGTGCCATCGTGGCGGGGGGCGCCCACAATGAGCAGTTCTTC. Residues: CAIVAGGAHNEQFF.